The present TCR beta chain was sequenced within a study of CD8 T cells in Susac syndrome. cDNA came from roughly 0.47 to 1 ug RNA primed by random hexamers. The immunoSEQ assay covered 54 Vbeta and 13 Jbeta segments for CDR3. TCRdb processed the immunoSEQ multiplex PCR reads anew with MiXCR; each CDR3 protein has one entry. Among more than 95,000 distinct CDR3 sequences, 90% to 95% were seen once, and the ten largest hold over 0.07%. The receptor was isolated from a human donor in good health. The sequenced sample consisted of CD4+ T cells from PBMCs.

CDR3 DNA sequence: TGCAGCGCGCGGACAGGGGTGGGAAATGAGCAGTTCTTC. Amino acid sequence: CSARTGVGNEQFF. This chain uses TRBV29-1 with TRBJ2-1, with 9 bases aligning to TRBD1. Losses at the gene ends were 7 bases for V and 7 bases for J; bases not matched to a gene: 8. Per germline, CDR1 SQVTM and CDR2 ANQGSEA. The CDR3 runs to 13 residues.